The entry below gives a single T cell receptor beta chain sequence along with its context. What it binds is not known. The data stem from a study of OX40 agonist ivuxolimab in advanced cancers. About the research overall: Patients undergoing dose escalation presented with hepatocellular carcinoma, melanoma, renal cell or head and neck cancer.

J gave up 5 bases and V 2 bases, and 1 base lay outside the gene matches. The CDR3 is 14 amino acids. The germline gives CDR1 SGHTA, CDR2 FQGNSA. Sampling of blood occurred at baseline, cycle 4 day 1, and cycle 7 day 1. General observations from the study: The study did not work out the antigen specificity of the expanded peripheral T cells. Low clonal expansion, among the lowest seen, marked partial responders at 0.1-3.0 mg/kg.

Sequencing used immunoSEQ multiplex PCR; TCRdb keeps in-frame clones, though not all of them. The data contain approximately 94,000 clones, less than 90% of them seen just once; the ten biggest clones take up 0.9% to 1.2%. This rearrangement joins TRBV7-2 to TRBJ2-3; TRBD2 aligns across 10 bases. The input for sequencing was CD4+ or CD8+ T cells sorted from blood, taken in a trial of the OX40 agonist ivuxolimab. The clonotype comes from an adult with an advanced solid tumor such as melanoma, head and neck, liver or kidney cancer. The chain's CDR3 is CASSLLAGEDTQYF. As DNA, the CDR3 is TGTGCCAGCAGCTTACTAGCGGGAGAAGATACGCAGTATTTT.